These T cell receptor beta chains were read from a single sample in a study of technical replicates of blood from a few donors. Produced via immunoSEQ multiplex PCR; TCRdb's table is partial and in-frame only. The table records tens of thousands of clones, approximately 90% of them present only once. Sequencing input: T cells isolated from PBMCs. These TCRs come from a human donor in good health. CDR3s include the opening cysteine and the closing phenylalanine or tryptophan. D genes are given only for firm matches. Clone size, where shown, is once, few, many, or a class for clones that have expanded.

J gene: TRBJ1-1; D gene: .; clone size: few; V gene: TRBV11-2; CDR3 protein: CASRLSQGSEAFF; CDR3 DNA: TGTGCCAGCAGGCTTAGCCAAGGTTCTGAAGCTTTCTTT
J gene: TRBJ1-2; D gene: .; clone size: .; V gene: TRBV28; CDR3 protein: CASSLETSYGYTF; CDR3 DNA: TGTGCCAGCAGTTTAGAGACAAGCTATGGCTACACCTTC
J gene: TRBJ2-5; D gene: .; clone size: .; V gene: TRBV7-9; CDR3 protein: CASSLDGVVETQYF; CDR3 DNA: TGTGCCAGCAGCTTAGACGGGGTTGTAGAGACCCAGTACTTC
J gene: TRBJ1-2; D gene: TRBD1; clone size: .; V gene: TRBV7-8; CDR3 protein: CASSSSSVTGGLVGYGYTF; CDR3 DNA: TGTGCCAGCAGCTCGTCCTCGGTGACAGGGGGACTAGTCGGCTATGGCTACACCTTC
J gene: TRBJ1-2; D gene: .; clone size: .; V gene: TRBV9; CDR3 protein: CASSVVTGHYGYTF; CDR3 DNA: TGTGCCAGCAGCGTGGTAACAGGGCACTATGGCTACACCTTC
J gene: TRBJ1-2; D gene: .; clone size: .; V gene: TRBV9; CDR3 protein: CASRETGLNYTF; CDR3 DNA: TGTGCCAGCAGGGAAACGGGACTGAACTACACCTTC
J gene: TRBJ1-1; D gene: TRBD1; clone size: .; V gene: TRBV5-1; CDR3 protein: CASSRLGGGRTEAFF; CDR3 DNA: TGCGCCAGCAGCCGCTTAGGGGGCGGAAGGACTGAAGCTTTCTTT
J gene: TRBJ2-3; D gene: TRBD2; clone size: .; V gene: TRBV2; CDR3 protein: CATGLGTSGTGTDTQYF; CDR3 DNA: TGTGCCACCGGGTTAGGGACTAGCGGGACTGGCACAGATACGCAGTATTTT
J gene: TRBJ1-1; D gene: .; clone size: .; V gene: TRBV7-9; CDR3 protein: CASSSTGNTEAFF; CDR3 DNA: TGTGCCAGCAGCTCGACGGGAAACACTGAAGCTTTCTTT
J gene: TRBJ2-1; D gene: TRBD2; clone size: .; V gene: TRBV11-3; CDR3 protein: CASSLGVSGRGSEQFF; CDR3 DNA: TGTGCCAGCAGCTTAGGCGTCAGCGGGAGGGGCTCTGAGCAGTTCTTC
J gene: TRBJ2-7; D gene: TRBD1; clone size: once; V gene: TRBV27; CDR3 protein: CASSFWDRNEQYF; CDR3 DNA: TGTGCCAGCAGTTTTTGGGACAGGAACGAGCAGTACTTC
J gene: TRBJ2-1; D gene: TRBD1; clone size: .; V gene: TRBV29-1; CDR3 protein: CSVEPTGGSYNEQFF; CDR3 DNA: TGCAGCGTTGAACCGACAGGGGGCTCCTACAATGAGCAGTTCTTC
J gene: TRBJ2-6; D gene: TRBD1; clone size: .; V gene: TRBV5-1; CDR3 protein: CASSLDTGGLSGANVLTF; CDR3 DNA: TGCGCCAGCAGCTTGGATACAGGGGGGCTCTCTGGGGCCAACGTCCTGACTTTC
J gene: TRBJ2-1; D gene: .; clone size: .; V gene: TRBV28; CDR3 protein: CASSLGHRNEQFF; CDR3 DNA: TGTGCCAGCAGTTTAGGCCACAGGAATGAGCAGTTCTTC
J gene: TRBJ1-1; D gene: TRBD1; clone size: .; V gene: TRBV30; CDR3 protein: CAWSVRGQMNTEAFF; CDR3 DNA: TGTGCCTGGAGTGTCAGGGGACAGATGAACACTGAAGCTTTCTTT
J gene: TRBJ1-2; D gene: .; clone size: .; V gene: TRBV28; CDR3 protein: CASSVEGGYTF; CDR3 DNA: TGTGCCAGCAGCGTAGAGGGCGGCTACACCTTC
J gene: TRBJ1-2; D gene: .; clone size: once; V gene: TRBV28; CDR3 protein: CASSLKRFRAHYGYTF; CDR3 DNA: TGTGCCAGCAGTTTAAAAAGGTTCAGGGCTCACTATGGCTACACCTTC
J gene: TRBJ1-5; D gene: .; clone size: .; V gene: TRBV19; CDR3 protein: CASSRRQDNQPQHF; CDR3 DNA: TGTGCCAGTAGCCGAAGACAGGACAATCAGCCCCAGCATTTT
J gene: TRBJ2-3; D gene: .; clone size: .; V gene: TRBV27; CDR3 protein: CASSLATRDTQYF; CDR3 DNA: TGTGCCAGCAGTCTAGCGACCCGGGATACGCAGTATTTT
J gene: TRBJ1-5; D gene: TRBD1; clone size: .; V gene: TRBV6-5; CDR3 protein: CASSGTGNNQPQHF; CDR3 DNA: TGTGCCAGCAGTGGGACAGGGAACAATCAGCCCCAGCATTTT
J gene: TRBJ2-7; D gene: TRBD1; clone size: .; V gene: TRBV29-1; CDR3 protein: CSVGTGSFYEQYF; CDR3 DNA: TGCAGCGTTGGGACAGGGTCTTTTTACGAGCAGTACTTC
J gene: TRBJ1-2; D gene: .; clone size: few; V gene: TRBV6-5; CDR3 protein: CASSYSGANGYTF; CDR3 DNA: TGTGCCAGCAGTTACTCGGGGGCGAATGGCTACACCTTC
J gene: TRBJ1-2; D gene: .; clone size: .; V gene: TRBV19; CDR3 protein: CATPAMAVSYTF; CDR3 DNA: TGTGCCACCCCGGCTATGGCGGTAAGCTACACCTTC
J gene: TRBJ2-3; D gene: TRBD2; clone size: .; V gene: TRBV4-1; CDR3 protein: CASSQGGGAAQYF; CDR3 DNA: TGCGCCAGCAGCCAAGGGGGGGGAGCAGCGCAGTATTTT
J gene: TRBJ1-1; D gene: TRBD1; clone size: once; V gene: TRBV5-1; CDR3 protein: CASSFRDRGLRTEAFF; CDR3 DNA: TGCGCCAGCAGCTTCCGGGACAGGGGGCTCCGGACTGAAGCTTTCTTT
J gene: TRBJ2-7; D gene: .; clone size: .; V gene: TRBV19; CDR3 protein: CASSNTASYEQYF; CDR3 DNA: TGTGCCAGTAGTAACACAGCCTCCTACGAGCAGTACTTC
J gene: TRBJ2-7; D gene: .; clone size: .; V gene: TRBV27; CDR3 protein: CASQSQRAWGQYF; CDR3 DNA: TGTGCCAGTCAATCCCAGCGGGCCTGGGGGCAGTACTTC
J gene: TRBJ1-1; D gene: .; clone size: .; V gene: TRBV29-1; CDR3 protein: CSAYPEMNTEAFF; CDR3 DNA: TGCAGCGCCTACCCCGAGATGAACACTGAAGCTTTCTTT
J gene: TRBJ2-1; D gene: TRBD1; clone size: .; V gene: TRBV27; CDR3 protein: CATKTGGSSTYNEQFF; CDR3 DNA: TGTGCCACCAAGACAGGGGGCTCCAGTACCTACAATGAGCAGTTCTTC
J gene: TRBJ1-2; D gene: .; clone size: .; V gene: TRBV30; CDR3 protein: CACTGNGYTF; CDR3 DNA: TGTGCCTGTACAGGGAACGGCTACACCTTC
J gene: TRBJ2-7; D gene: TRBD1; clone size: .; V gene: TRBV23-1; CDR3 protein: CASSQGGQGPYEQYF; CDR3 DNA: TGCGCCAGCAGTCAGGGAGGACAGGGACCCTACGAGCAGTACTTC
J gene: TRBJ2-1; D gene: .; clone size: .; V gene: TRBV7-3; CDR3 protein: CASSVSLGSPVYNEQFF; CDR3 DNA: TGTGCCAGCAGCGTCAGTCTTGGCTCACCTGTCTACAATGAGCAGTTCTTC
J gene: TRBJ2-3; D gene: TRBD1; clone size: .; V gene: TRBV30; CDR3 protein: CAWSSTGGSDTQYF; CDR3 DNA: TGTGCCTGGAGTTCGACAGGGGGCTCAGATACGCAGTATTTT
J gene: TRBJ2-7; D gene: .; clone size: .; V gene: TRBV27; CDR3 protein: CASSTGYEQYF; CDR3 DNA: TGTGCCAGCAGTACCGGTTACGAGCAGTACTTC
J gene: TRBJ1-2; D gene: .; clone size: .; V gene: TRBV2; CDR3 protein: CASREPNRSGYTF; CDR3 DNA: TGTGCCAGCAGGGAACCGAATCGGAGCGGCTACACCTTC
J gene: TRBJ2-5; D gene: .; clone size: .; V gene: TRBV11-2; CDR3 protein: CASSPLRGETQYF; CDR3 DNA: TGTGCCAGCAGCCCTCTTAGGGGAGAGACCCAGTACTTC
J gene: TRBJ1-1; D gene: .; clone size: few; V gene: TRBV10-3; CDR3 protein: CAIRGRLNTEAFF; CDR3 DNA: TGTGCCATCAGGGGGAGGTTGAACACTGAAGCTTTCTTT
J gene: TRBJ2-7; D gene: TRBD2; clone size: .; V gene: TRBV6-5; CDR3 protein: CASRRLAGKDEQYF; CDR3 DNA: TGTGCCAGCAGGAGACTAGCGGGAAAGGACGAGCAGTACTTC
J gene: TRBJ2-5; D gene: TRBD1; clone size: .; V gene: TRBV19; CDR3 protein: CASTKTGIPETQYF; CDR3 DNA: TGTGCCAGTACCAAGACAGGGATTCCGGAGACCCAGTACTTC
J gene: TRBJ1-4; D gene: .; clone size: .; V gene: TRBV5-8; CDR3 protein: CASSPWQGYSPEKLFF; CDR3 DNA: TGTGCCAGCAGCCCCTGGCAGGGATACTCTCCCGAAAAACTGTTTTTT
J gene: TRBJ2-4; D gene: TRBD1; clone size: .; V gene: TRBV4-1; CDR3 protein: CASSQVGFEGTGGNLAKNIQYF; CDR3 DNA: TGCGCCAGCAGCCAAGTGGGATTCGAAGGGACAGGGGGGAATCTAGCCAAAAACATTCAGTACTTC
J gene: TRBJ1-5; D gene: .; clone size: .; V gene: TRBV7-9; CDR3 protein: CASSSSGREQPQHF; CDR3 DNA: TGTGCCAGCAGCTCCTCAGGGAGGGAACAGCCCCAGCATTTT
J gene: TRBJ1-3; D gene: .; clone size: .; V gene: TRBV6-1; CDR3 protein: CASSEAVGGSGNTIYF; CDR3 DNA: TGTGCCAGCAGTGAAGCGGTAGGGGGCTCTGGAAACACCATATATTTT
J gene: TRBJ1-1; D gene: TRBD1; clone size: once; V gene: TRBV6-1; CDR3 protein: CASSEIWDRDTEAFF; CDR3 DNA: TGTGCCAGCAGTGAAATCTGGGACAGAGACACTGAAGCTTTCTTT
J gene: TRBJ2-7; D gene: .; clone size: .; V gene: TRBV5-5; CDR3 protein: CASSSQLGAEQYF; CDR3 DNA: TGTGCCAGCAGCTCCCAGTTGGGGGCCGAGCAGTACTTC
J gene: TRBJ1-1; D gene: .; clone size: .; V gene: TRBV6-5; CDR3 protein: CASSYSRGGEAFF; CDR3 DNA: TGTGCCAGCAGTTATTCTCGGGGTGGTGAAGCTTTCTTT
J gene: TRBJ2-7; D gene: TRBD2; clone size: .; V gene: TRBV18; CDR3 protein: CASSQTSGSPYEQYF; CDR3 DNA: TGTGCCAGCTCTCAGACTAGCGGGTCCCCCTACGAGCAGTACTTC
J gene: TRBJ2-7; D gene: TRBD1; clone size: .; V gene: TRBV27; CDR3 protein: CASKIPGTDSSYEQYF; CDR3 DNA: TGTGCCAGCAAGATTCCTGGGACAGACAGCTCCTACGAGCAGTACTTC
J gene: TRBJ2-4; D gene: .; clone size: .; V gene: TRBV28; CDR3 protein: CASLPGGAKNIQYF; CDR3 DNA: TGTGCCAGCCTCCCGGGCGGGGCCAAAAACATTCAGTACTTC
J gene: TRBJ2-2; D gene: TRBD1; clone size: .; V gene: TRBV25-1; CDR3 protein: CASSENRGPTGELFF; CDR3 DNA: TGTGCCAGCAGTGAGAACAGGGGGCCGACCGGGGAGCTGTTTTTT
J gene: TRBJ2-1; D gene: TRBD2; clone size: .; V gene: TRBV7-2; CDR3 protein: CASSLSRASGREGQFF; CDR3 DNA: TGTGCCAGCAGCTTAAGTAGAGCTAGCGGGAGGGAGGGGCAGTTCTTC
J gene: TRBJ1-4; D gene: .; clone size: once; V gene: TRBV10-3; CDR3 protein: CAISDSGGGANEKLFF; CDR3 DNA: TGTGCCATCAGTGACTCGGGGGGAGGTGCTAATGAAAAACTGTTTTTT
J gene: TRBJ1-1; D gene: .; clone size: .; V gene: TRBV11-2; CDR3 protein: CASSLDRMGGTEAFF; CDR3 DNA: TGTGCCAGCAGCTTAGATCGTATGGGGGGGACTGAAGCTTTCTTT
J gene: TRBJ1-4; D gene: .; clone size: few; V gene: TRBV30; CDR3 protein: CAWSEKTPEKLFF; CDR3 DNA: TGTGCCTGGAGTGAGAAGACACCTGAAAAACTGTTTTTT
J gene: TRBJ2-7; D gene: TRBD2; clone size: .; V gene: TRBV28; CDR3 protein: CASTIPGGLPYEQYF; CDR3 DNA: TGTGCCAGCACCATCCCCGGGGGGTTGCCCTACGAGCAGTACTTC